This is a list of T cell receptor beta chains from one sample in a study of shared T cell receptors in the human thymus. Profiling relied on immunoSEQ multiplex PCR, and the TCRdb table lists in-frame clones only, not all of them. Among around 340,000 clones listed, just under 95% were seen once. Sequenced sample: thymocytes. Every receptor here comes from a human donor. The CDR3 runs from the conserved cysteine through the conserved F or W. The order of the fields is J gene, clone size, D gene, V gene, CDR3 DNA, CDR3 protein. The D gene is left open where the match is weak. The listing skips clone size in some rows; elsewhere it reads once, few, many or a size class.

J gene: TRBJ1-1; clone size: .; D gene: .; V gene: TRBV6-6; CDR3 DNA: TGTGCCAGCACCGACAAGGTGGCAGTCACTGAAGCTTTCTTT; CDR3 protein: CASTDKVAVTEAFF
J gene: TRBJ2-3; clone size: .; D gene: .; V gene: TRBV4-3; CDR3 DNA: TGCGCCAGCAGCAAGGCGCACCGCGGAAATACGCAGTATTTT; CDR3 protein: CASSKAHRGNTQYF
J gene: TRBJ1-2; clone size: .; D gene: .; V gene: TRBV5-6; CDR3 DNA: TGTGCCAGCAGCTTCTTACCGAACCTTGGCTACACCTTC; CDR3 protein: CASSFLPNLGYTF
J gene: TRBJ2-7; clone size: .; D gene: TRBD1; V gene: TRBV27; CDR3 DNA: TGTGCCAGCACCCCCTACAGGGGAAACGAGCAGTACTTC; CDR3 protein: CASTPYRGNEQYF
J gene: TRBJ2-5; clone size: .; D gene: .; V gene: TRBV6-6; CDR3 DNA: TGTGCCAGCAGTTTAGTGGACAGGGAGGGGAAGGAGACCCAGTACTTC; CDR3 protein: CASSLVDREGKETQYF
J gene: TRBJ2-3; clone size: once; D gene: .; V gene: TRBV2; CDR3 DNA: TGTGCCAGCAGTGAGAACGCAGATACGCAGTATTTT; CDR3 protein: CASSENADTQYF
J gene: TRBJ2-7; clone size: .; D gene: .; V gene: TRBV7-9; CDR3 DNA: TGTGCCAGCAGCTTAATAAGCGGGCAGGGGGGTCCCTACGAGCAGTACTTC; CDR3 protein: CASSLISGQGGPYEQYF
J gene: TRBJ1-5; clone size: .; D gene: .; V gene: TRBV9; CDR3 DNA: TGTGCCAGCAGCGTAGTTAGGGGAGGTCAGCCCCAGCATTTT; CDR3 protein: CASSVVRGGQPQHF
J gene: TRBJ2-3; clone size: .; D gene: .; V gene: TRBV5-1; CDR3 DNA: TGCGCCAGCAGCTGGGACATCCCTGGCGCAGATACGCAGTATTTT; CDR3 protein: CASSWDIPGADTQYF
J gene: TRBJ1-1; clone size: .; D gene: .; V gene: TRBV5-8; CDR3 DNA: TGTGCCAGCAGCTTATACAGGGCCTGTGGGGCTTTCTTT; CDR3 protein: CASSLYRACGAFF
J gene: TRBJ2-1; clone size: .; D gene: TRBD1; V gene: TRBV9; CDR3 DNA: TGTGCCAGCAGCGTAAAGGGACAGGGAAAAAGGCCGGGAGGTGACTACAATGAGCAGTTCTTC; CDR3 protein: CASSVKGQGKRPGGDYNEQFF
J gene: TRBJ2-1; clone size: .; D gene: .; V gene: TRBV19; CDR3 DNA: TGTGCCAGTAAGGGCATGGACGGAAGCTCCTACAATGAGCAGTTCTTC; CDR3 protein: CASKGMDGSSYNEQFF
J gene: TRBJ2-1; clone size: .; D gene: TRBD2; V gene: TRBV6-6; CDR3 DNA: TGTGCCAGCAGTTACTCGGAGCGGGAGTGCGATGAGCAGTTCTTC; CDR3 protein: CASSYSERECDEQFF
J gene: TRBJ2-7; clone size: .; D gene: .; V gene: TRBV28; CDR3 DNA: TGTGCCAGCAGTTTAGGACGGGAGCACGAGCAGTACTTC; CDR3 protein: CASSLGREHEQYF
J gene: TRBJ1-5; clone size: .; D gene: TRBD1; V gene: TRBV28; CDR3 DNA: TGTGCCAGCAGTTTTGGGACAGGGGGCAATCAGCCCCAGCATTTT; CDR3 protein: CASSFGTGGNQPQHF
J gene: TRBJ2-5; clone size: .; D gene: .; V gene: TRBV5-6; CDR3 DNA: TGTGCCAGCAGCTCCACAGGAGATAAAGAGACCCAGTACTTC; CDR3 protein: CASSSTGDKETQYF
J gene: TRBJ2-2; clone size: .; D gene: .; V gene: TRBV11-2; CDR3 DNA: TGTGCCAGCAGCTCCTCGGGGGGCGCAGCGAACACCGGGGAGCTGTTTTTT; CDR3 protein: CASSSSGGAANTGELFF
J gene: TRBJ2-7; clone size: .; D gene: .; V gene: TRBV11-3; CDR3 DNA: TGTGCCAGCAGCTTAGCAGGGGAGGGCGGCTACGAGCAGTACTTC; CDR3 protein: CASSLAGEGGYEQYF
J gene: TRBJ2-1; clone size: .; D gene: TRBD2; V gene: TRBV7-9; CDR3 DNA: TGTGCCAGCAGCTTAGGAGGGCTAGCGGGAGAAGGTTACTACAATGAGCAGTTCTTC; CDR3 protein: CASSLGGLAGEGYYNEQFF
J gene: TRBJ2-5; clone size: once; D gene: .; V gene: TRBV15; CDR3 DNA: TGTGCCACCAGCAGAGATTGGGACACTACCCCCACGGGAGAGACCCAGTACTTC; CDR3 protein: CATSRDWDTTPTGETQYF
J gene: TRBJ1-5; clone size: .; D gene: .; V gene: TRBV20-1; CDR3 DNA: TGCAGTGCTCCCGGGCAGCCCCAGCATTTT; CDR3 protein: CSAPGQPQHF
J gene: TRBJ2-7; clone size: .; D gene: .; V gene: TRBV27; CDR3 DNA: TGTGCCAGCAGTACTACAGGGAGCTCCTACGAGCAGTACTTC; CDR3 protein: CASSTTGSSYEQYF
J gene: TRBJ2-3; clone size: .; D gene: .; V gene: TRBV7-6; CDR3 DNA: TGTGCCAGCAGCTTCTCAAAGATCGGACGGCATCCAGATACGCAGTATTTT; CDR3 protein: CASSFSKIGRHPDTQYF
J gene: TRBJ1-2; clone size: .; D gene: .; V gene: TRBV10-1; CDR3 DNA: TGCGCCAGCAGTGAATGGGTGCATGGCTACACCTTC; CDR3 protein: CASSEWVHGYTF
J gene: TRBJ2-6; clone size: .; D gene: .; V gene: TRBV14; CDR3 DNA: TGTGCCAGCAGCCAAGATGAGGGGGACTCTGGGGCCAACGTCCTGACTTTC; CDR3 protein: CASSQDEGDSGANVLTF
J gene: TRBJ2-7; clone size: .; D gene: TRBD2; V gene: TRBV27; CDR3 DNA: TGTGCCACCCAGGGGCTAGCGGGAGTCCACGAGCAGTACTTC; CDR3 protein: CATQGLAGVHEQYF
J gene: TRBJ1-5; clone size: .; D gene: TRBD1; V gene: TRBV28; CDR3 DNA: TGTGCCAGCAGTTTTCTCAGAGCGGGACAGGGGGATAATCAGCCCCAGCATTTT; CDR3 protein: CASSFLRAGQGDNQPQHF
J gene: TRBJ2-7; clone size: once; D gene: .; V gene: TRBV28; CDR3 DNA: TGTGCCAGCAGTCCCGGGGAACCTTCCTACGAGCAGTACTTC; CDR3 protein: CASSPGEPSYEQYF
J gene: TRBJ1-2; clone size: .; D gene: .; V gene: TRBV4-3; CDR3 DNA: TGCGCCAGCAGCCAAGATGGCGCCGGGAGCTATGGCTACACCTTC; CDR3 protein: CASSQDGAGSYGYTF
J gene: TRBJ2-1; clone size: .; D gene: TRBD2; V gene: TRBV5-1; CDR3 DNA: TGCGCCAGCAGCTTGGAGTTACTAGCGGCAGGGATGGGGAATGAGCAGTTCTTC; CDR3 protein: CASSLELLAAGMGNEQFF
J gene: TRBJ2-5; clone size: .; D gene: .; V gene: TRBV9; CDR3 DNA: TGTGCCAGCAGCGTAACGACGGGGCAAGAGACCCAGTACTTC; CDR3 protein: CASSVTTGQETQYF
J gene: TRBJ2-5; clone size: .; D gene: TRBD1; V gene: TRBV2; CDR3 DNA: TGTGCCAGCAGCGAGACAGGGGGCTTCCTCCTGGAGACCCAGTACTTC; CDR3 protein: CASSETGGFLLETQYF
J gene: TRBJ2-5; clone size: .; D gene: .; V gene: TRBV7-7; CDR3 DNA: TGTGCCAGCAGTTCCCGAGCGGATCAAGAGACCCAGTACTTC; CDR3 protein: CASSSRADQETQYF
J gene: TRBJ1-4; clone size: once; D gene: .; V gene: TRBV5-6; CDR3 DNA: TGTGCCAGCAGCCCAAGACCTCAACTTGCAACTAATGAAAAACTGTTTTTT; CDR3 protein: CASSPRPQLATNEKLFF
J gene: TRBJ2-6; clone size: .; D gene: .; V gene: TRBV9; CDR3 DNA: TGTGCCAGCAGCGTAGGTATAGTGATGGGAACCAGCTCTGGGGCCAACGTCCTGACTTTC; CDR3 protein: CASSVGIVMGTSSGANVLTF
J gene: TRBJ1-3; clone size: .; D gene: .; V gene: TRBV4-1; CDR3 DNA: TGCGCCAGCAGCCAAGTACCTTACTCTGGAAACACCATATATTTT; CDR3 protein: CASSQVPYSGNTIYF
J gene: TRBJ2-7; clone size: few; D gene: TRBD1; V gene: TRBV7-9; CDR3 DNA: TGTGCCAGCAGCTGCGGGACAGGGGGATTCTACGAGCAGTACTTC; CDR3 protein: CASSCGTGGFYEQYF
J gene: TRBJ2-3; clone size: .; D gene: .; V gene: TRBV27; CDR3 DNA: TGTGCCAGCAGTCCCGGACGTAGCACAGATACGCAGTATTTT; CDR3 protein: CASSPGRSTDTQYF